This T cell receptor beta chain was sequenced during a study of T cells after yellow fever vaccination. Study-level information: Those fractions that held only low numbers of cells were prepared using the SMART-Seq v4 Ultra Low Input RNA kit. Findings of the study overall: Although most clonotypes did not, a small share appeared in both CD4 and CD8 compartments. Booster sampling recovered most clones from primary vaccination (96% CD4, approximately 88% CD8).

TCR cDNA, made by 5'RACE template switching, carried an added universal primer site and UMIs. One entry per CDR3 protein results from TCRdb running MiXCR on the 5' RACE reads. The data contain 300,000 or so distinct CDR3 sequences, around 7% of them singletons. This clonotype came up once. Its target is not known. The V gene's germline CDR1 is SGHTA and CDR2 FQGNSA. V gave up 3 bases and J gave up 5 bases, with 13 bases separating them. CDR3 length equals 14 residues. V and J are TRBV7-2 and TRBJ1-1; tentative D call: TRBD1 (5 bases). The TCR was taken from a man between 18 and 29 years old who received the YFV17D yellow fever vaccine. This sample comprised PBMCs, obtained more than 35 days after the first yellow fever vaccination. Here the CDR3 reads CASSFQGGGTEAFF. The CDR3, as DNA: TGTGCCAGCAGCTTCCAGGGAGGAGGGACTGAAGCTTTCTTT.